The rows below give T cell receptor beta chains drawn from one sample of a study of T cells after yellow fever vaccination. A single record per CDR3 protein comes from TCRdb applying MiXCR to the 5' RACE reads. The data contain around 310,000 distinct CDR3 sequences, 8.7% of them seen just once; the ten biggest clones take up 18%. The input for sequencing was PBMCs, taken on the day of the first yellow fever vaccination. These receptors were obtained from a young man who received the YFV17D yellow fever vaccine. CDR3s include the opening cysteine and the closing phenylalanine or tryptophan. A D gene is named only where the DNA matches it firmly. Clone size is not always given. Where it is, it says once, few, many or a class for expanded clones.

16	.	TRBV10-3	TRBJ2-5	.	TGTGCCATCAGGGGCGTGGGGGCCGTAGCACAAGAGACCCAGTACTTC	CAIRGVGAVAQETQYF
13	TRBD1	TRBV4-3	TRBJ2-7	.	TGCGCCAGCAGCGTGGACAGGAACTACGAGCAGTACTTC	CASSVDRNYEQYF
11	.	TRBV30	TRBJ2-1	few	TGTGCCTGGAGTGTTGCCCAGGCCCCGTTCTTC	CAWSVAQAPFF
16	.	TRBV5-1	TRBJ2-7	many	TGCGCCAGCAGCTTGGCCTTCGGGGATCGGGCCTACGAGCAGTACTTC	CASSLAFGDRAYEQYF
12	.	TRBV9	TRBJ2-1	few	TGTGCCAGCGCGTTGCCCTACAATGAGCAGTTCTTC	CASALPYNEQFF
17	TRBD2	TRBV5-6	TRBJ2-1	.	TGTGCCAGCAGCCTTCTTGTTAGAGCGGGGGAGTACAATGAGCAGTTCTTC	CASSLLVRAGEYNEQFF
15	.	TRBV20-1	TRBJ2-3	.	TGCAGTGCTCGACCGCCACGAGGAGGGACAGATACGCAGTATTTT	CSARPPRGGTDTQYF
13	.	TRBV7-9	TRBJ2-5	.	TGTGCCAGCAGCCTGGGCACCGCAGAGACCCAGTACTTC	CASSLGTAETQYF
15	TRBD2	TRBV5-4	TRBJ2-3	.	TGTGCCAGCAGCTTGGAAAGCGGGGGACGGGATACGCAGTATTTT	CASSLESGGRDTQYF
14	.	TRBV4-3	TRBJ1-1	few	TGCGCCAGCAGCCAAGACGGGGAGGGCACTGAAGCTTTCTTT	CASSQDGEGTEAFF